The clone carrying this TCR beta chain was found once. Repertoires were generated with immunoSEQ multiplex PCR, while TCRdb's copy carries only in-frame clones and drops some. The sample has 100,000 to 150,000 clones, about 80% seen once. These data belong to a study of blood T cell repertoires in COVID-19. With 1 base removed from V and 9 bases from J, the gap between germline ends came to 13 bases. CDR3 size: 14 residues. Germline V CDR1 and CDR2: MGHRA, YSYEKL. Sample: peripheral blood. The rearrangement links TRBV4-1 to TRBJ2-1; weak D call: TRBD1 (6 bases). The sequence derives from a woman between 50 and 59 years old with acute or convalescent COVID-19. The CDR3 here is CASSQVNRVAEQFF. The CDR3 nucleotides read TGCGCCAGCAGCCAAGTCAACAGGGTGGCTGAGCAGTTCTTC.